What follows is one T cell receptor (beta chain) and its context. Its antigen remains unknown. The data were taken from a study of T-cell reconstitution after alpha-beta-depleted transplantation in children. Regarding the study as a whole: Where some patients showed high TCRbeta diversity at day 60, it came from recipient T cells and thymic progenitors that had survived.

Unique molecular identifiers were incorporated into the prepared TCRbeta library. In TCRdb, the PCR reads were re-called with MiXCR into one record per CDR3 protein. The sample comprises over 400,000 distinct CDR3 sequences, about 40% of which are singletons, and about 30% rests with the top ten. This CDR3 comprises 12 residues. CDR1 and CDR2 (germline): GTSNPN, SVGIG (reference sequence). Trimming stripped 4 bases from V and 6 bases from J, with 10 bases between. The chain links TRBV30 to TRBJ1-5; D is perhaps TRBD1 (5 bases). The source was PBMCs, collected before TCRalphabeta/CD19-depleted stem cell transplant. The source is a girl aged 2-10 years with aplastic anemia, due to receive a stem cell transplant. The CDR3 sequence: CAWTQERQPQHF. The CDR3 nucleotides read TGTGCCTGGACACAGGAGCGTCAGCCCCAGCATTTT.